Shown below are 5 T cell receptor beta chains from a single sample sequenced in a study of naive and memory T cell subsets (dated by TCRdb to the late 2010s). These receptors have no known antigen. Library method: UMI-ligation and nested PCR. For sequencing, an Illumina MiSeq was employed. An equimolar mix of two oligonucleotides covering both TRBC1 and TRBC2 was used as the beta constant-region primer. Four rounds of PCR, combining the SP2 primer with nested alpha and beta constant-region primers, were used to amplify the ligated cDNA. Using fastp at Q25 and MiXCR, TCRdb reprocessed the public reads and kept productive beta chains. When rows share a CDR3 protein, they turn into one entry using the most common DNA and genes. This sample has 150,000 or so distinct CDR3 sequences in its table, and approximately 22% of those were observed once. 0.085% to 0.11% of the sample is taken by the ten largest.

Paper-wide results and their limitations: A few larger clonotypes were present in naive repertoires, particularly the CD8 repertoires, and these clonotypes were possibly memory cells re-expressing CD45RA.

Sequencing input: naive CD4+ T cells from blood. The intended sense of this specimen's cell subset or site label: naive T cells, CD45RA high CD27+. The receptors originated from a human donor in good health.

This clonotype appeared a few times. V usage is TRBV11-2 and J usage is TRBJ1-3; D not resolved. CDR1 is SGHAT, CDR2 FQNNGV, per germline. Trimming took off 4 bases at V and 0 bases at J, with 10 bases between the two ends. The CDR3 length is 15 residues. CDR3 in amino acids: CASSSRGSSGNTIYF. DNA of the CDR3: TGTGCCAGCAGCTCCCGGGGAAGCTCTGGAAACACCATATATTTT.

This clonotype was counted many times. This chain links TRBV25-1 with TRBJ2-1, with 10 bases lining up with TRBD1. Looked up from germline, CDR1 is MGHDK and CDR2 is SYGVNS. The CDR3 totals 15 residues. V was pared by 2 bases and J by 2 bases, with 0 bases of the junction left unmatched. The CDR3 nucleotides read TGTGCCAGCAGTGAAGGGACAGGGGCCTACAATGAGCAGTTCTTC. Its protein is CASSEGTGAYNEQFF.

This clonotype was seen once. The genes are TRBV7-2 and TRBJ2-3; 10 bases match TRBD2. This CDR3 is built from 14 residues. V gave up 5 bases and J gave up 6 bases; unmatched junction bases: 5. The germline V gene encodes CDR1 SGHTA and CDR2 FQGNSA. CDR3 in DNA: TGTGCCAGCAGCACAGCGGGAGGGCTTGATACGCAGTATTTT. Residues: CASSTAGGLDTQYF. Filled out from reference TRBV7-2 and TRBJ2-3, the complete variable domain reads GAGVSQSPSNKVTEKGKDVELRCDPISGHTALYWYRQSLGQGLEFLIYFQGNSAPDKSGLPSDRFSAERTGGSVSTLTIQRTQQEDSAVYLCASSTAGGLDTQYFGPGTRLTVL.

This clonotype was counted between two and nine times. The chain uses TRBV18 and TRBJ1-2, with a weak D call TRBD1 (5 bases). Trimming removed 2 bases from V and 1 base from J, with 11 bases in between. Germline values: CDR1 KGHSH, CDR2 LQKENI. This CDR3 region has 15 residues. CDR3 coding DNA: TGTGCCAGCTCACCAACGACAGATATTAACTATGGCTACACCTTC. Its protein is CASSPTTDINYGYTF.

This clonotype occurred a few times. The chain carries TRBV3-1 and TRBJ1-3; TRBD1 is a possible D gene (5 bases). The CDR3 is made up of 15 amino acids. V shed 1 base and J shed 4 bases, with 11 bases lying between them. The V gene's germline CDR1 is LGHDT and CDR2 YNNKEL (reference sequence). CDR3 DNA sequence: TGTGCCAGCAGCCAAGGAGGGACCATCGGAAACACCATATATTTT. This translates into CASSQGGTIGNTIYF.